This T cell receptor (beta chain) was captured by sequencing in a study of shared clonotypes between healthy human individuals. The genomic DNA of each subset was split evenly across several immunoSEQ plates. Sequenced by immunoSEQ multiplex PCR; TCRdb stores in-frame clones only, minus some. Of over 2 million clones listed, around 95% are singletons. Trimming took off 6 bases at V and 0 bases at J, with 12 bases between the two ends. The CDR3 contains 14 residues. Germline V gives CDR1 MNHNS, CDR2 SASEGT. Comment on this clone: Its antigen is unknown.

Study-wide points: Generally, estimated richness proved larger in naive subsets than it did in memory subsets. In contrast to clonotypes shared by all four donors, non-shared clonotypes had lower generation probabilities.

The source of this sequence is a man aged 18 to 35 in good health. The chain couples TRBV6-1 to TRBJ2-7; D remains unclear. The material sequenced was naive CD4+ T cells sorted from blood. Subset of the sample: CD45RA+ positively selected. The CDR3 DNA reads TGTGCCAGCAGCGGTAGGACGGCCTCCTACGAGCAGTACTTC. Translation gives CASSGRTASYEQYF.